Included here is one T cell receptor (beta chain) sequence, with context. As yet, its antigen is unknown. The DNA input per sorted-subset replicate PCR was 150 to 200 ng, corresponding to 32,000 or so T cell genomes. As handled by the study authors: ImmunoSEQ gave junction-only sequences without quality scores, so filtering differed. Method: immunoSEQ multiplex PCR; TCRdb's copy keeps in-frame clones and lacks some. Clonal size and the V and J genes are those of that table, whereas D and trimming came from the DNA. This sample yields hundreds of thousands of clones, of which around 92% are seen a single time; 24% belongs to the top ten. This CDR3 contains 17 residues. Trimming removed 2 bases from V and 3 bases from J; junction bases left unmatched: 7. Germline CDR1 and CDR2: MNHNS and SASEGT. Only CD45RO-negative cells positively selected for CCR7 counted as naive CD8 cells, so terminally differentiated effector memory CD45RA+ cells were excluded.

This sample is part of a study of shared clonotypes between healthy human individuals. Study results and limitations: In contrast to clonotypes shared by all four donors, non-shared clonotypes had lower generation probabilities. Among donors, sharing of clonotypes was expected to be affected by sequencing depth.

The sample taken for sequencing was naive CD8+ T cells sorted from blood. This TCR was recovered from a man under 40 in good health. The rearrangement uses TRBV6-1 and TRBJ2-7; 13 bases are shared with TRBD2. CDR3 coding DNA: TGTGCCAGCAGTGAATGGGGAGGGACTAGCGGGATCTACGAGCAGTACTTC. Translation gives CASSEWGGTSGIYEQYF.